This entry concerns a single T cell receptor (beta chain). The antigen is not known. TCRdb used MiXCR to reprocess the 5' RACE reads, holding one entry per CDR3 protein. The sample records 150,000 to 200,000 distinct CDR3 sequences, 15% to 20% being singletons. The sample comes from a study of CD8 T cells in ankylosing spondylitis. V was pared by 4 bases and J by 5 bases, with 3 bases of the junction left unmatched. The CDR3 totals 14 residues. The study's findings and limits: Reportedly, disease-linked clones are significantly enriched in ankylosing spondylitis patients' matched synovial fluid.

The specimen was blood, either unsorted or a sorted T cell fraction (not recorded which). The clonotype originates from a male donor between 5 and 29 years old with ankylosing spondylitis or in good health (not recorded which). The chain links TRBV12-3 or TRBV12-4 to TRBJ2-1; 9 bases match TRBD2. CDR3 protein: CASSYSGRNNEQFF. CDR3 DNA: TGTGCCAGCAGTTATAGCGGGAGAAACAATGAGCAGTTCTTC.